This T cell receptor (beta chain) is from a study of shared clonotypes between healthy human individuals. Study results and caveats: On the whole, naive subsets had larger estimated richness than memory subsets had. Relative to clonotypes present in all four donors, those not shared had lower generation probabilities. Sharing across a few donors was seen in roughly 5.2% of naive CD4 clonotypes.

V dropped 1 base and J dropped 5 bases, with 20 bases sitting between them. Germline loops: CDR1 ENHRY, CDR2 SYGVKD. The CDR3 has 17 residues. As defined, naive CD8 cells were CD45RO-negative and positively selected for CCR7, with terminally differentiated effector memory CD45RA+ cells excluded. Note on this clone: The antigen remains unidentified.

The repertoire was sequenced with immunoSEQ multiplex PCR; TCRdb's copy has only in-frame clones and lacks some. This sample carries about 870,000 clones, 85% to 95% of them seen once, and the ten largest clones take 20% to 30%. J is TRBJ1-2 and V is TRBV10-3, with D maybe TRBD1 (5 bases). The TCR originated in a man younger than 45 in good health. The sample was naive CD8+ T cells sorted from blood. The CDR3 DNA reads TGTGCCATCAGTGAGTTACCTGGTGGGACCACCCCTTATGGCTACACCTTC. Translation gives CAISELPGGTTPYGYTF.